This section outlines one T cell receptor beta chain sequence together with its context. Its antigen specificity is not known. Base qualities are not provided; no much larger clone lies one nucleotide away. Participants in the prospective study were enrolled through a virtual design, were aged about 18 to 90 years, and lived in 20 to 30 United States geographic areas. Cohort assignment in the prospective study relied on participant-reported clinical history from a screening survey and a study questionnaire. Recovered participants in ImmuneRACE Cohort 3 were defined by two consecutive negative NP/OP PCR tests, clearance by a healthcare professional, or resolution of symptoms. In the prospective study, mobile phlebotomists collected whole blood, serum and a nasopharyngeal or oropharyngeal swab from each participant. Additional blood draws and questionnaires over a 2-month period could optionally be provided by prospective study participants. Prospective study blood samples were shipped either frozen or at room temperature before DNA extraction.

These data come from a study of blood T cell repertoires in COVID-19 (dated by TCRdb to the early 2020s). Background on the whole study: Collaborator samples came from the United States, Italy and Spain and covered acute and convalescent phases of COVID-19. The prospective study material was composed of cDNA or gDNA derived from T cells, B-cell-depleted T cells, or PBMCs. The samples were drawn from two sources: the first 160 participants of the ongoing ImmuneRACE study, and over 950 subjects contributed by 6 global collaborators. Where available, HLA class I and class II types were taken from metadata supplied by the sample provider and were not determined by assay-based typing. A de-identified subject ID, COVID-19 status, age in years and sex were almost always included in the sample metadata. A freely available public database, intended as a resource for researchers studying the immune response to SARS-CoV-2, is where the repertoires were released. Deeply sampled blood TCRbeta repertoires from subjects exposed to, actively infected with, or recovered from COVID-19 were included in the dataset.

Beyond this particular receptor, the publication reports: The quantity of clinical and demographic metadata differed by source and by participant and was supplied without curation.

The CDR3 numbers 14 residues from cysteine through phenylalanine. The DNA shown is the 42-base CDR3, in frame from base 1. V lost 5 bases and J lost 5 bases; the stretch between them is 16 bases long. CDR1 and CDR2, per the germline V gene (reference sequence), are MNHEY and SMNVEV. The immunoSEQ Assay, a bias-controlled multiplex PCR, was used to amplify TCRbeta CDR3 regions from genomic DNA. As for the original processing: The number of nucleated cells in each sample was estimated from the amplification of reference gene primers within the assay. To quantify the absolute abundance of each unique TCRbeta CDR3 rearrangement, sequence reads were collapsed and filtered. For each sample, productive Simpson clonality was calculated as the square root of Simpson's diversity index across productive rearrangements. TCRdb stores this immuneACCESS table with in-frame sequences only. Part of the clones is absent; in the studies checked, under half of the shortfall reflects unresolved V genes, and no reason is known for the rest. That table supplies the V and J calls and clone size; D and trimming were determined from the DNA. Across this sample there are about 300,000 clones, with 89% seen only once. Of the sample, approximately 5.5% falls within the top ten clones.

The source is a man aged 60 to 69 who had recovered from COVID-19. Sequencing was performed on PBMCs or T cells enriched from blood (not recorded which). Recombination connected TRBV27 to TRBJ2-7; TRBD2 is a possible D gene, resting on 6 matching bases. At the DNA level, the sequence is TGTGCCAGCAGTGAACCCGGGAGTTTCCACGAGCAGTACTTC. Protein translation: CASSEPGSFHEQYF.